The source of this TCR beta chain is a study of cytomegalovirus exposure and HLA in healthy donors. Overall study results and limits: Most TCR sequences were rare, but some public TCRs occurred in many donors. It was found in a later analysis that first-cohort TCR clusters tended to co-occur in the 130 or so validation repertoires. Confirmation in vitro established that a few CMV-associated chains were specific for CMV antigens. TCR beta chains numbering roughly 150 were designated cytomegalovirus-associated.

Sequencing used immunoSEQ multiplex PCR; TCRdb keeps in-frame clones, though not all of them. The sample consists of 150,000 or so clones, about nine tenths of them appearing once. The V gene's germline CDR1 is SGHTA and CDR2 FQGNSA. Trimming pared 1 base from V and 2 bases from J, leaving 12 bases between. CDR3 size: 16 residues. Worth noting for this clone: No antigen is known for it.

This TCR came from a man aged 18-30 years in good health and CMV-seropositive. The sequenced sample was PBMCs. The chain is built from TRBV7-2 and TRBJ1-5; D not certain. The CDR3 region is CASSLVGGWGNQPQHF. CDR3 in DNA: TGTGCCAGCAGCTTAGTCGGAGGGTGGGGCAATCAGCCCCAGCATTTT.